The clone carrying this TCR beta chain was seen once. This sample is drawn from a study of blood T cell repertoires in COVID-19. Germline trimming cut 3 bases from V and 3 bases from J; bases unmatched to any gene: 7. The CDR3 spans 16 residues. Germline CDR1 SGHDT, CDR2 YYEEEE. Authors' data handling: Reference gene primer amplification yielded estimated nucleated cell counts. The protocol was immunoSEQ multiplex PCR, while the TCRdb copy is restricted to in-frame clones and leaves out a portion. V and J calls and clone size are copied from that table; D and trimming were computed from the DNA. Of about 63,000 clones in the sample, 70% to 80% were seen once.

This sequence was found in a human donor in a cohort sampled during active COVID-19. Sequencing input: peripheral blood. This rearrangement joins TRBV5-6 to TRBJ2-3; 10 bases are shared with TRBD2. CDR3 residues: CASSSRASGRTDTQYF. CDR3 nucleotides: TGTGCCAGCAGCTCACGGGCTAGCGGGAGAACAGATACGCAGTATTTT.